This T cell receptor beta chain was observed in a study of T cells after yellow fever vaccination. This clonotype was seen repeatedly, ten times or more. One entry per CDR3 protein, called by TCRdb with MiXCR from the 5' RACE reads. This sample yields 250,000 or so distinct CDR3 sequences, of which more than 3.5% are seen a single time; under 20% belongs to the top ten. The CDR3 runs 13 residues. J lost 6 bases, V lost 4 bases, and 3 bases had no gene match. Per germline, CDR1 SGHRS and CDR2 YFSETQ. The clonotype comes from a man aged 18 to 30 who received the YFV17D yellow fever vaccine. This rearrangement joins TRBV5-1 to TRBJ2-2; 7 bases line up with TRBD1. The sequencing used PBMCs, collected 15 days after the yellow fever booster vaccination. The CDR3 reads CASSEGQPGELFF. The CDR3 DNA is TGCGCCAGCAGCGAGGGACAGCCCGGGGAGCTGTTTTTT.